This T cell receptor beta chain was retrieved from a study of spatial heterogeneity in lung cancer. This clonotype was found many times. TCRdb re-derived calls from the 5' RACE reads in MiXCR, one entry per CDR3 protein. There are roughly 32,000 distinct CDR3 sequences in the sample; roughly a tenth occur only once, and about 30% lies in the top ten. The time point: blood at routine non-recurrence follow-up after resection. Germline V lookup: CDR1 SNHLY, CDR2 FYNNEI. V lost 6 bases and J 5 bases, leaving 13 bases between the germline ends. This CDR3 comprises 13 residues. The clonotype originates from a female donor with early-stage non-small cell lung cancer. J is TRBJ1-1 and V is TRBV2, with D possibly matching TRBD1 (6 bases). Sequencing was performed on PBMCs, taken at follow-up. As DNA, the CDR3 is TGTGCCAGCAGGTACAGGGAACGGACTGAAGCTTTCTTT. Translated, it gives CASRYRERTEAFF.